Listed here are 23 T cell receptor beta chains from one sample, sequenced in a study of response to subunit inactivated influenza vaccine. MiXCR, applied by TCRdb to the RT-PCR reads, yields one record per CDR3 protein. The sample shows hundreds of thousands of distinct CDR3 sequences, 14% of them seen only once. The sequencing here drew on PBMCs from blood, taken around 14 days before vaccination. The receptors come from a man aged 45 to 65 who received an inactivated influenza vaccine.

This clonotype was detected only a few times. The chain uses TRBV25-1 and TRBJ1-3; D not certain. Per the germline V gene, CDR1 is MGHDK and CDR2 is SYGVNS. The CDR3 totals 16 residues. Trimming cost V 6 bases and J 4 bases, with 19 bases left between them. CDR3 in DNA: TGTGCCAGCAGGGAAAGGGCGGGTACGGACGGAAACACCATATATTTT. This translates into CASRERAGTDGNTIYF. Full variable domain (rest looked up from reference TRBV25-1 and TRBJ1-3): EADIYQTPRYLVIGTGKKITLECSQTMGHDKMYWYQQDPGMELHLIHYSYGVNSTEKGDLSSESTVSRIRTEHFPLTLESARPSHTSQYLCASRERAGTDGNTIYFGEGSWLTVV.

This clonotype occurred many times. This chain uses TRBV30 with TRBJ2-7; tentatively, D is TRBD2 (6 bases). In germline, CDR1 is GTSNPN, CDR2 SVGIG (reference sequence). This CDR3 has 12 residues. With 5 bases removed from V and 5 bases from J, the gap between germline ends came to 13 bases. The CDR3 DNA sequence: TGTGCCTGGCAGCCGGGACTCAACGAGCAGTACTTC. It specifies CAWQPGLNEQYF.

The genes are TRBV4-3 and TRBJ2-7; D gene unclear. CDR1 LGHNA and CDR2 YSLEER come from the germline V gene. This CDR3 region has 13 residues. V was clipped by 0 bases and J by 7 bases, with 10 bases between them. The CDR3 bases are TGCGCCAGCAGCCAAGACCCACAAGGGGAGCAGTACTTC. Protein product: CASSQDPQGEQYF.

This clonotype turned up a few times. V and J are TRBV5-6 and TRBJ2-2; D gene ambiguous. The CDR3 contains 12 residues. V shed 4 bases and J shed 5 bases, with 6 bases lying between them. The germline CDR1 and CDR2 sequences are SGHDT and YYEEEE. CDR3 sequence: CASSLQTGELFF. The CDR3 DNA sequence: TGTGCCAGCAGCCTACAGACCGGGGAGCTGTTTTTT.

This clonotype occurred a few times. The CDR3 reads CASSDRDSYYGYTF. The CDR3 DNA sequence: TGCGCCAGCAGCGACCGGGACAGTTATTATGGCTACACCTTC. This chain joins TRBV5-1 and TRBJ1-2; 7 bases map to TRBD1. The ends lost 4 bases at V and 5 bases at J; junction bases unmatched: 8. Germline CDR1 is SGHRS and CDR2 is YFSETQ. The CDR3 spans 14 residues.

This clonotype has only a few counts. The CDR3 sequence is CASSPKNRKTDNTDTQYF. The DNA of the CDR3 is TGTGCCAGCTCACCGAAAAATCGGAAGACAGATAACACAGATACGCAGTATTTT. V is TRBV18 and J is TRBJ2-3; weak D call: TRBD1 (5 bases). With 3 bases removed from V and 2 bases from J, the gap between germline ends came to 21 bases. CDR1 is KGHSH and CDR2 is LQKENI in the germline V gene. CDR3 length: 18 amino acids.

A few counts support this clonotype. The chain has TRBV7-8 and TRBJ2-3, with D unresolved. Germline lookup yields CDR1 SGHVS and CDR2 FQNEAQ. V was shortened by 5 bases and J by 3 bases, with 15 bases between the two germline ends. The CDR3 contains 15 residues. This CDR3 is CASSSLGSWTDTQYF. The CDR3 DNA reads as TGTGCCAGCAGCAGTTTGGGGTCTTGGACAGATACGCAGTATTTT.

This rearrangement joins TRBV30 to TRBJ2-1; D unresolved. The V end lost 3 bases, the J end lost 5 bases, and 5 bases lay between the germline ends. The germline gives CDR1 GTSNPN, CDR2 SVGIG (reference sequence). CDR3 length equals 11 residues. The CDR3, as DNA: TGTGCCTGGAGCGCGAACAATGAGCAGTTCTTC. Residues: CAWSANNEQFF.

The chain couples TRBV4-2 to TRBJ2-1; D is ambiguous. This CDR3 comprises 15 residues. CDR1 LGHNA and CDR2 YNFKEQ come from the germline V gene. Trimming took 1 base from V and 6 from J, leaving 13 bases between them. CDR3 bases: TGTGCCAGCAGCCAAGGGGCAATGGCTCGCAATGAGCAGTTCTTC. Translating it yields CASSQGAMARNEQFF.

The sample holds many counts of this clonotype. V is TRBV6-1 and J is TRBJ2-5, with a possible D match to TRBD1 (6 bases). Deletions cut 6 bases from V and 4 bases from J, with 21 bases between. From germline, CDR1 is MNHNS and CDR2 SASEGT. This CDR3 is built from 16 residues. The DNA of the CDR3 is TGTGCCAGCAGCCAGATCTTCAGGGGTGGAAGAGAGACCCAGTACTTC. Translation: CASSQIFRGGRETQYF.

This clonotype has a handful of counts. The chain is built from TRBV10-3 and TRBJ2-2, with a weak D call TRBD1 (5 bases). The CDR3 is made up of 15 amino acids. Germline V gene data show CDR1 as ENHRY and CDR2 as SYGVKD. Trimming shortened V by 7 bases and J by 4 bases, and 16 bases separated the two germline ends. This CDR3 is CAITTGDPRTGELFF. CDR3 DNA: TGTGCCATCACCACAGGTGACCCCCGCACCGGGGAGCTGTTTTTT.

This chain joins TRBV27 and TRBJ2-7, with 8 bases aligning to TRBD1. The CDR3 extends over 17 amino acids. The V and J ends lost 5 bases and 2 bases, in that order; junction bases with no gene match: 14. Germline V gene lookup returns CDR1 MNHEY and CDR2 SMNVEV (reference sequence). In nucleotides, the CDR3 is TGTGCCAGCAGTGTTGGACAGGGTTGGGGGCTTACCTACGAGCAGTACTTC. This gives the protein CASSVGQGWGLTYEQYF.

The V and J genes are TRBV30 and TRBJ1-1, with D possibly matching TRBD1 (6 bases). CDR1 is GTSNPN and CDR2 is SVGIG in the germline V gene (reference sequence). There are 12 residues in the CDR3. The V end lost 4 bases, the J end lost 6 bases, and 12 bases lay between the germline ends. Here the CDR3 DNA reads TGTGCCTGGACCAGGGGAGGGTCTGAAGCTTTCTTT. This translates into CAWTRGGSEAFF.

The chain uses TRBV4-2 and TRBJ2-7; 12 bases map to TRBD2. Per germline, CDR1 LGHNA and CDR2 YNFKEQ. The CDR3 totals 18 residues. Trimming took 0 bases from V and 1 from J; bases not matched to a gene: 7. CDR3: CASSQERLAGGRSYEQYF. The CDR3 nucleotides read TGTGCCAGCAGCCAAGAGAGGCTAGCGGGAGGGCGGTCCTACGAGCAGTACTTC.

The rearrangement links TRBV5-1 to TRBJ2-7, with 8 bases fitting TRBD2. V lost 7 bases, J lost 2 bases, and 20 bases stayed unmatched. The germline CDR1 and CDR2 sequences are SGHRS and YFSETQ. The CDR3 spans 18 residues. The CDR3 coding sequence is TGCGCCAGCGGACTAGCTCTGGTGGTTGACCGTTGCGCCTACGAGCAGTACTTC. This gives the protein CASGLALVVDRCAYEQYF.

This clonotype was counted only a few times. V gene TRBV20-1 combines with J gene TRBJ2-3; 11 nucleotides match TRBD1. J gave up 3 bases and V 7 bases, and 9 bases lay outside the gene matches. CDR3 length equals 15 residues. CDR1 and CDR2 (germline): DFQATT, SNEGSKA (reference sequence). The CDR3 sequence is CSVPRTGGMTDTQYF. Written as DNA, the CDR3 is TGCAGTGTTCCTCGGACAGGGGGCATGACAGATACGCAGTATTTT.

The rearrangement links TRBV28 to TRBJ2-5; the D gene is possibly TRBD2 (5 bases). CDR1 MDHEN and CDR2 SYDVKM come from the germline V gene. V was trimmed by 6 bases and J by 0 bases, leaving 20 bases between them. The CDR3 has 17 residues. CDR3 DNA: TGTGCCAGCAGCTCCATGCTACCTCTAGCTAACCAAGAGACCCAGTACTTC. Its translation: CASSSMLPLANQETQYF.

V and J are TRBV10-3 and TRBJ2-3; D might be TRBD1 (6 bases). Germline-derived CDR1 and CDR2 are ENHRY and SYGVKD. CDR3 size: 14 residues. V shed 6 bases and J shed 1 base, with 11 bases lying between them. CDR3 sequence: CAISRTAGTDTQYF. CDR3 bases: TGTGCCATCAGCAGGACAGCCGGCACAGATACGCAGTATTTT.

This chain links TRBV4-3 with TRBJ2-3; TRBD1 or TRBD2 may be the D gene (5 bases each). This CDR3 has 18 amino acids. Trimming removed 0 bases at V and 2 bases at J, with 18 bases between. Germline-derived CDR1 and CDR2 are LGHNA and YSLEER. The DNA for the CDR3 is TGCGCCAGCAGCCAAGATACCCACTGGGGACCGAACACAGATACGCAGTATTTT. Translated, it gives CASSQDTHWGPNTDTQYF.

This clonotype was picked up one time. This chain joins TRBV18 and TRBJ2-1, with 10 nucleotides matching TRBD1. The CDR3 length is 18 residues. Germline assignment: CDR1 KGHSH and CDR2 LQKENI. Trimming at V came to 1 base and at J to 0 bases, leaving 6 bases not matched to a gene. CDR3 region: CASSPRQGAGSSYNEQFF. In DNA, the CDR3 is TGTGCCAGCTCACCACGACAGGGGGCCGGCAGCTCCTACAATGAGCAGTTCTTC.

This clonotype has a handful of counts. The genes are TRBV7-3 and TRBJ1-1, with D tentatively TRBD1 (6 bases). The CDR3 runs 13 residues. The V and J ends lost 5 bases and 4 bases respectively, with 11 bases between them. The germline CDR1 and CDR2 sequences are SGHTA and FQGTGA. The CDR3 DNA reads TGTGCCAGCAGCGGGGGGGGCACCACTGAAGCTTTCTTT. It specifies CASSGGGTTEAFF.

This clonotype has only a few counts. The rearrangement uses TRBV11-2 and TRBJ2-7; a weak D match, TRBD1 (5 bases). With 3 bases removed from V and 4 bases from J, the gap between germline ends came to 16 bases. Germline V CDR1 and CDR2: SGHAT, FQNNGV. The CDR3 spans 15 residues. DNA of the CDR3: TGTGCCAGCAGCTTCGTCGCAGGGAAAGAATACGAGCAGTACTTC. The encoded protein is CASSFVAGKEYEQYF.

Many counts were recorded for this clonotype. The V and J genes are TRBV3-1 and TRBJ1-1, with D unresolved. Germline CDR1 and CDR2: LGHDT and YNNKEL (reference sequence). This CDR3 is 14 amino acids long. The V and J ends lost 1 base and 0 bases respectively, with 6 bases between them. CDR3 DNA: TGTGCCAGCAGCCAAGGCAGCTTGAACACTGAAGCTTTCTTT. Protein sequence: CASSQGSLNTEAFF.